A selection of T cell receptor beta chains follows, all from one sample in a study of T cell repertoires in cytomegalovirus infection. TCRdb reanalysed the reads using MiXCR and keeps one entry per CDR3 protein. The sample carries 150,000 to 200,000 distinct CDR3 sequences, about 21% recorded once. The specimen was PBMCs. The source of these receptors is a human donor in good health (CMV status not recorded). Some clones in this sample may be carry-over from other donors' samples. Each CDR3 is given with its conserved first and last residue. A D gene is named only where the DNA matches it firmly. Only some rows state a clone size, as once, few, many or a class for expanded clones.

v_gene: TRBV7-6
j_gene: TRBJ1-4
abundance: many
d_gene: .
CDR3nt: TGTGCCAGCAGCCCCACGGGAGGTCCAACTAATGAAAAACTGTTTTTT
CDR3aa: CASSPTGGPTNEKLFF

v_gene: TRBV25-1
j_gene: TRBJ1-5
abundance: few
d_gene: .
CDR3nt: TGTGCCAGCAGTGGACCAGAATCCGGGGGCCAAAGACATAGCAATCAGCCCCAGCATTTT
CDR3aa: CASSGPESGGQRHSNQPQHF

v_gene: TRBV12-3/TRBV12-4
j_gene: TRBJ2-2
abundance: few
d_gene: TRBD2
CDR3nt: TGTGCCAGCAGTTTACTCGGGAGGGCCGCCGGGGAGCTGTTTTTT
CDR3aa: CASSLLGRAAGELFF

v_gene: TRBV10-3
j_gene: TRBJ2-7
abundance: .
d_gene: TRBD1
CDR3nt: TGTGCCATCAGTGACCGCGGGGACAGGGGCCACGAGCAGTACTTC
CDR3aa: CAISDRGDRGHEQYF

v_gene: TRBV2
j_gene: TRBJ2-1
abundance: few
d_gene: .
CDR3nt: TGTGCCAGCAGCTCGTCATGGGACAAGCAGTTCTTC
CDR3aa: CASSSSWDKQFF

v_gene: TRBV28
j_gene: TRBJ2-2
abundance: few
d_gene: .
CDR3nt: TGTGCCACCCGGGACATCAACACCGGGGAGCTGTTTTTT
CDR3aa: CATRDINTGELFF

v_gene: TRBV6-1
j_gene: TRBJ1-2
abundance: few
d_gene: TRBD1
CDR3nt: TGTGCCAGCAGTGGACCCTGGACAGGGGCCGTGGGCTACACCTTC
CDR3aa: CASSGPWTGAVGYTF

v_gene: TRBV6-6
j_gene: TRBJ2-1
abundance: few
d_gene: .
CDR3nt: TGTGCCAGCTCAGATTTCCCCGGGACGCTAACCTACAATGAGCAGTTCTTC
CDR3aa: CASSDFPGTLTYNEQFF

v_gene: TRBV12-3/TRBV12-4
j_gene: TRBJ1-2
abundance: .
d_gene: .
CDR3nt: TGTGCCAGCAGTTTACGGCCCTATGGCTACACCTTC
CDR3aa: CASSLRPYGYTF

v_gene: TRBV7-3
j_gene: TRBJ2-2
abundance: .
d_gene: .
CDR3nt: TGTGCCAGCAGCCCTGGGGTCACCGGGGAGCTGTTTTTT
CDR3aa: CASSPGVTGELFF